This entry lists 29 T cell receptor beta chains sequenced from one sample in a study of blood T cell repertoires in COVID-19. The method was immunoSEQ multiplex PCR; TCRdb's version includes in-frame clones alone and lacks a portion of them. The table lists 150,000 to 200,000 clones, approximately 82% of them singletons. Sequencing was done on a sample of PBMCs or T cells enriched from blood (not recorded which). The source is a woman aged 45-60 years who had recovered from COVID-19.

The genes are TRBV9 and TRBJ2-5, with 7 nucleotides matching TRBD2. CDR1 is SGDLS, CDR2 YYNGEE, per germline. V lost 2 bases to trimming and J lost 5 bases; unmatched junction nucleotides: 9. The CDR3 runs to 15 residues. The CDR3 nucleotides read TGTGCCAGCAGCGTGACTAGCCGGGGTGCGGAGACCCAGTACTTC. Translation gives CASSVTSRGAETQYF.

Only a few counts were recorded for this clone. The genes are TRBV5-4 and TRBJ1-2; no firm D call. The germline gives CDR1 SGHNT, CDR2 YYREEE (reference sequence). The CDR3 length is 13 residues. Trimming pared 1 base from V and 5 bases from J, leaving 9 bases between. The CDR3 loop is CASSLKSGYGYTF. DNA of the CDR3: TGTGCCAGCAGCTTGAAGTCGGGGTATGGCTACACCTTC.

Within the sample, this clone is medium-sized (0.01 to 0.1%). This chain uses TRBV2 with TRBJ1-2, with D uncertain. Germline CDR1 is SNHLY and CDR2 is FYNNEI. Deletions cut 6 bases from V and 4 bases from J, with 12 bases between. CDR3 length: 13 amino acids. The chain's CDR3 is CASRAQEGYGYTF. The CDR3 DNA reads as TGTGCCAGCAGGGCCCAGGAAGGCTATGGCTACACCTTC.

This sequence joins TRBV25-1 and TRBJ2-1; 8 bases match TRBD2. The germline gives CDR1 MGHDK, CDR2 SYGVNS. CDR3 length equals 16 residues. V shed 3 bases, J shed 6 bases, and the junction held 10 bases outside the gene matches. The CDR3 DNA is TGTGCCAGCAGTGATGCCCTCCTAGCGGGCATCAATGAGCAGTTCTTC. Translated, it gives CASSDALLAGINEQFF.

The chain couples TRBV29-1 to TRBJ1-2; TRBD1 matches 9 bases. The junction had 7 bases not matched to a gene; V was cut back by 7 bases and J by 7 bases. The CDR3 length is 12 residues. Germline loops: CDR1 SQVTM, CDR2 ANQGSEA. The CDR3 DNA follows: TGCAGCGCCACACAGGGGGCGAGTGGCTACACCTTC. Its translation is CSATQGASGYTF.

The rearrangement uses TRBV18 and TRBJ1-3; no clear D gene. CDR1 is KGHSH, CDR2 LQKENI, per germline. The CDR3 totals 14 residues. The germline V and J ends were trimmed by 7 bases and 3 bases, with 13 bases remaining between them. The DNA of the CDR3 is TGTGCCAGCTGGGAGACAACGGATGGAAACACCATATATTTT. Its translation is CASWETTDGNTIYF.

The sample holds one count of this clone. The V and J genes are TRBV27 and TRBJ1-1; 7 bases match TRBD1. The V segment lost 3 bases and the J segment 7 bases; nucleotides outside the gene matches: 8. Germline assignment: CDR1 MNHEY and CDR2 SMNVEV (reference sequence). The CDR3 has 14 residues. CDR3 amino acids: CASSFSTGTDEAFF. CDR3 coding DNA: TGTGCCAGCAGTTTCTCGACAGGGACCGATGAAGCTTTCTTT.

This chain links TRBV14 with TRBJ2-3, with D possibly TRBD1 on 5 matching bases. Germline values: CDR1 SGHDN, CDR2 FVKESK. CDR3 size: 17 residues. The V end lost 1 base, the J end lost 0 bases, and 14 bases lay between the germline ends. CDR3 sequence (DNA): TGTGCCAGCAGCCAAGGAAGGGGCCCCATAAGCACAGATACGCAGTATTTT. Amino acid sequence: CASSQGRGPISTDTQYF.

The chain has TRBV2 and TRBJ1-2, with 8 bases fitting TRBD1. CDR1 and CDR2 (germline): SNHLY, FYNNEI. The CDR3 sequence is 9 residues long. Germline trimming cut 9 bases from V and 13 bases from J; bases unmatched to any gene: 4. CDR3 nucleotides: TGTGCCAGGGCCGACAGGGGCACCTTC. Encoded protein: CARADRGTF.

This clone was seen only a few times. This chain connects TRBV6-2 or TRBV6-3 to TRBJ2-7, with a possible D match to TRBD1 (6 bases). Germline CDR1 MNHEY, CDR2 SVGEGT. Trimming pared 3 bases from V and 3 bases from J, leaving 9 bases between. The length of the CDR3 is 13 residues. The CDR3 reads CASSYDRSYEQYV. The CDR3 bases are TGTGCCAGCAGTTATGACAGGAGCTACGAGCAGTACGTC.

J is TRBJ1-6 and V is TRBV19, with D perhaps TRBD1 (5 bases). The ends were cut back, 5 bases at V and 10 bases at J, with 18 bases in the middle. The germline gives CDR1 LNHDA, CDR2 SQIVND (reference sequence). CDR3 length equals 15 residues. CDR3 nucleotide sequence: TGTGCCAGTAGTCTCGGGACTCCCTGGAGGTCACCCCTCCACTTT. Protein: CASSLGTPWRSPLHF.

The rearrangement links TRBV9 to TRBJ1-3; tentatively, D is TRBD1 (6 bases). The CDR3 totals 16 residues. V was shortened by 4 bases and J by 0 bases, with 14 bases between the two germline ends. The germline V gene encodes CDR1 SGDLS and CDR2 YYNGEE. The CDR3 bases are TGTGCCAGCAGCAGGATACAGGGCAACTCTGGAAACACCATATATTTT. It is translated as CASSRIQGNSGNTIYF.

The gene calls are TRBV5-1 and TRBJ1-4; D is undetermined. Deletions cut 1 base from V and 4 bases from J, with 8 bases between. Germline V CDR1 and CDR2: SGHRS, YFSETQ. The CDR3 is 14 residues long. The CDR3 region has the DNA TGCGCCAGCAGCTTGAGACTCTTTAATGAAAAACTGTTTTTT. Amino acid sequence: CASSLRLFNEKLFF. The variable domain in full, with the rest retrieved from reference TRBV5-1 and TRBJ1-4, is KAGVTQTPRYLIKTRGQQVTLSCSPISGHRSVSWYQQTPGQGLQFLFEYFSETQRNKGNFPGRFSGRQFSNSRSEMNVSTLELGDSALYLCASSLRLFNEKLFFGSGTQLSVL.

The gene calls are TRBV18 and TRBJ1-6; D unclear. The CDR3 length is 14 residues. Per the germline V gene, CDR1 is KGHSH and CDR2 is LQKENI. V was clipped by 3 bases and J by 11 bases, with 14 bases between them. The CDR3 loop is CASSPDTAWTPLHF. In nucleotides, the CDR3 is TGTGCCAGCTCACCTGACACCGCTTGGACACCCCTCCACTTT.

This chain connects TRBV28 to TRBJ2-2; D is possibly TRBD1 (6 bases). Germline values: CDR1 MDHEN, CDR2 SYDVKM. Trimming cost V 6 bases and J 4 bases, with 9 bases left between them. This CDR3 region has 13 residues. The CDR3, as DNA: TGTGCCAGCAGGGGACATAGCACCGGGGAGCTGTTTTTT. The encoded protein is CASRGHSTGELFF.

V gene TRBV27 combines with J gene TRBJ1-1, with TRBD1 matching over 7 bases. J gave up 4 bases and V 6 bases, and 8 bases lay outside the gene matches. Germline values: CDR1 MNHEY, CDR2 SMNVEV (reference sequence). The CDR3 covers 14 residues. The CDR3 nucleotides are TGTGCCAGCAGGGAGCAGGGGGGCCCCACTGAAGCTTTCTTT. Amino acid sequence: CASREQGGPTEAFF.

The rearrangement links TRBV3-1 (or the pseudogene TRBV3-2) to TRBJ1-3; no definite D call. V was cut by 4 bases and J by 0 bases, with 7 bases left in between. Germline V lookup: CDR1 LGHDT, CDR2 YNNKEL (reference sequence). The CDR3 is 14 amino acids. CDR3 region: CASSPESSGNTIYF. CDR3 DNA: TGTGCCAGCAGCCCCGAGAGCTCTGGAAACACCATATATTTT.

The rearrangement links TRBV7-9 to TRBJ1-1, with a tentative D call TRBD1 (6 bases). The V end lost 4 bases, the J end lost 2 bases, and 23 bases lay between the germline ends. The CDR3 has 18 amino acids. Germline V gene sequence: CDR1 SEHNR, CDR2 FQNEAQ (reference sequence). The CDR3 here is CASSSGEGIWGTNTEAFF. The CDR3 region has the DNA TGTGCCAGCAGCTCAGGGGAAGGTATCTGGGGTACAAACACTGAAGCTTTCTTT.

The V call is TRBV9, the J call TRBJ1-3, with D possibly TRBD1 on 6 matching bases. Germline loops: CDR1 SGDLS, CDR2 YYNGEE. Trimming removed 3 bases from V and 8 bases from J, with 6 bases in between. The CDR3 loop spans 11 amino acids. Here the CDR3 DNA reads TGTGCCAGCAGCGAGGGGGACACCATATATTTT. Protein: CASSEGDTIYF.

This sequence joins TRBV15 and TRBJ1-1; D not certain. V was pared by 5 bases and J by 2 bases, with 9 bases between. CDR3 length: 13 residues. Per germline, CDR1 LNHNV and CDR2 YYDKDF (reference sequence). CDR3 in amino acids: CATSARVNTEAFF. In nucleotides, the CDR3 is TGTGCCACCAGCGCCCGGGTCAACACTGAAGCTTTCTTT.

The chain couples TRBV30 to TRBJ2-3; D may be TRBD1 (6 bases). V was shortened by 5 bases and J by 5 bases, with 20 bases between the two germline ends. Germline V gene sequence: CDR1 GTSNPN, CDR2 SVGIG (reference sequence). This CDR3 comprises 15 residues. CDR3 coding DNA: TGTGCCTGGCTAAAGGGGGAGTTACAGGGAGATACGCAGTATTTT. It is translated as CAWLKGELQGDTQYF.

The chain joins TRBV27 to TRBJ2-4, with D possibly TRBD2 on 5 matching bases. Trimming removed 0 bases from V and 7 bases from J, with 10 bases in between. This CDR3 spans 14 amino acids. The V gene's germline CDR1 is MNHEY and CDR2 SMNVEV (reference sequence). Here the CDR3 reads CASSLSPDWNIQYF. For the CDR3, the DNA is TGTGCCAGCAGTTTATCACCGGACTGGAACATTCAGTACTTC.

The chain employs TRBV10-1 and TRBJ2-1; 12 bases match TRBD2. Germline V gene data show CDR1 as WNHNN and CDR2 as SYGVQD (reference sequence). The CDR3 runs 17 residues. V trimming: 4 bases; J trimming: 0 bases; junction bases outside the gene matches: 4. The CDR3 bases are TGCGCCAGCAGTGTAGGGACTAGCGGGCCCTCCTACAATGAGCAGTTCTTC. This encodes CASSVGTSGPSYNEQFF.

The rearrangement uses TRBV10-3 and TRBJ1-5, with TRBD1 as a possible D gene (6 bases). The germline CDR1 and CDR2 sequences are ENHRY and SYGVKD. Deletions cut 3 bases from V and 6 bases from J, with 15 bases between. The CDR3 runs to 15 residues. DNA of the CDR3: TGTGCCATCAGTGATTCTGACAGGATCGGTCAGCCCCAGCATTTT. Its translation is CAISDSDRIGQPQHF.

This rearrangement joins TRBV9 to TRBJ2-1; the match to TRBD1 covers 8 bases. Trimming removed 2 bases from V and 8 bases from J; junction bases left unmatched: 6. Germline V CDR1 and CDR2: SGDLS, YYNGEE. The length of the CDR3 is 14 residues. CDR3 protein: CASSVSGGSDEQFF. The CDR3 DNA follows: TGTGCCAGCAGCGTGTCAGGGGGCTCAGATGAGCAGTTCTTC.

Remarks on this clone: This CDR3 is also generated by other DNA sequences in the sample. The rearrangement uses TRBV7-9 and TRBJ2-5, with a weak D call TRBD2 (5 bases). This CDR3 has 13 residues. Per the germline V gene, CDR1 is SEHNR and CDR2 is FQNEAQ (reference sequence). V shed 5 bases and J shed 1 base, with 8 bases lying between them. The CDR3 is CASSRGGQETQYF. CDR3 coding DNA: TGTGCCAGCAGCCGAGGAGGCCAAGAGACCCAGTACTTC. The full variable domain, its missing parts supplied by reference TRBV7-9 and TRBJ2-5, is DTGVSQNPRHKITKRGQNVTFRCDPISEHNRLYWYRQTLGQGPEFLTYFQNEAQLEKSRLLSDRFSAERPKGSFSTLEIQRTEQGDSAMYLCASSRGGQETQYFGPGTRLLVL.

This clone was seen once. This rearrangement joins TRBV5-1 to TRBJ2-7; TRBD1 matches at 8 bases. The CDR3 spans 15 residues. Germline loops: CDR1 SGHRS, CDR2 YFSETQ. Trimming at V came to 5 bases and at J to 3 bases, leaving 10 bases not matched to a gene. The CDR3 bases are TGCGCCAGCAGACGTTCGACAGGGGAAAGCTACGAGCAGTACGTC. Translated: CASRRSTGESYEQYV.

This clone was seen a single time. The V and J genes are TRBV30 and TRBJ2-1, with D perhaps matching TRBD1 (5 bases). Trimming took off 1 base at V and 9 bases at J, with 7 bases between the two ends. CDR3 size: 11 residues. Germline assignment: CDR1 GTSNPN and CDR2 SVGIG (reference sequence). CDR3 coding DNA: TGTGCCTGGAGTGAGGGGCCTGAGCAGTTCTTC. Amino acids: CAWSEGPEQFF.

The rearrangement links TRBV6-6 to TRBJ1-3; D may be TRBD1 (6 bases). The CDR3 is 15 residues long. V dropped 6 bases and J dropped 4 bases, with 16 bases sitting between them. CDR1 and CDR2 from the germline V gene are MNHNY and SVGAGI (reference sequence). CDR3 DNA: TGTGCCAGCAGGAACGTAGGGGGGGGAGGAAACACCATATATTTT. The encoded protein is CASRNVGGGGNTIYF.